What follows describes a single T cell receptor beta chain. Its specificity is unknown. Enrollment shut out patients with autoimmune disease history or systemic immunosuppression. The data were obtained in a study of OX40 agonist ivuxolimab in advanced cancers. Whole-study context: A partial response was reached by three patients: one with hepatocellular carcinoma and two with cutaneous melanoma.

The CDR3 length is 14 residues. Trimming took 0 bases from V and 9 from J, leaving 14 bases between them. Germline lookup yields CDR1 LGHNA and CDR2 YSLEER. Repertoires were generated with immunoSEQ multiplex PCR, while TCRdb's copy carries only in-frame clones and drops some. Among about 25,000 clones, 80% to 85% were seen once, and the ten largest hold around 24%. Study findings and constraints: Among T cells, CD8+ cells averaged more expanded clones than CD4+ cells.

The source was CD4+ or CD8+ T cells sorted from blood, collected in a trial of the OX40 agonist ivuxolimab. The TCR originated in an adult with an advanced solid tumor such as melanoma, head and neck, liver or kidney cancer. The chain recombines TRBV4-3 with TRBJ1-1, with D uncertain. The CDR3 sequence: CASSQDIGLNKAFF. The CDR3 nucleotides read TGCGCCAGCAGCCAAGACATCGGGCTCAACAAAGCTTTCTTT.